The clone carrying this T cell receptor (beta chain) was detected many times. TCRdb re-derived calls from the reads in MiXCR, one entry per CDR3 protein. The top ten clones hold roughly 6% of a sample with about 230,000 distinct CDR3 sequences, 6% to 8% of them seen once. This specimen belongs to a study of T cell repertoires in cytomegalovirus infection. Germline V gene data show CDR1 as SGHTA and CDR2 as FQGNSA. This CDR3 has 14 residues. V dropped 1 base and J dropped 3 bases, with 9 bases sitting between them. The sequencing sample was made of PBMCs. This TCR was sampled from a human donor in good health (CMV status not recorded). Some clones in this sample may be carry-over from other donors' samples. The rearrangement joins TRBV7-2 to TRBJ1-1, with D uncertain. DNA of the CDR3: TGTGCCAGCAGCTTAGTGAAGGGAGACACTGAAGCTTTCTTT. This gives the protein CASSLVKGDTEAFF.